One and the same sample provided the 20 T cell receptor beta chains below, sequenced in a study of vaccination effects on CD4 cells after COVID-19. The repertoire was sequenced with immunoSEQ multiplex PCR; TCRdb's copy has only in-frame clones and lacks some. Of about 24,000 clones listed, under 75% are singletons. Antigen-specific CD4+ T cells expanded by the ViraFEST assay with viral peptide pools were then sequenced. Subsequent to a culture period of 10 days, CD4+ T cells were isolated. Vaccine recipients, nucleocapsid antibody negative, had no prior SARS-CoV-2 infection. The antigens these receptors bind are not known. The starting material was CD4+ T cells from PBMCs cultured with HCoV-OC43 spike peptides, obtained before COVID-19 vaccination. Subset indicated: HCoV-OC43 spike overlapping peptide pool stimulation. The receptors were gathered from a human donor who received a COVID-19 vaccine.

The rearrangement links TRBV19 to TRBJ1-6, with D maybe TRBD1 (5 bases). Per the germline V gene, CDR1 is LNHDA and CDR2 is SQIVND (reference sequence). The CDR3 is made up of 17 amino acids. Trimming shortened V by 6 bases and J by 9 bases, and 24 bases separated the two germline ends. CDR3 residues: CASSAQGAALVPSPLHF. The CDR3 DNA reads as TGTGCCAGTAGCGCCCAGGGAGCTGCCCTCGTCCCTTCACCCCTCCACTTT. The full variable domain, with the rest looked up from reference TRBV19 and TRBJ1-6, is DGGITQSPKYLFRKEGQNVTLSCEQNLNHDAMYWYRQDPGQGLRLIYYSQIVNDFQKGDIAEGYSVSREKKESFPLTVTSAQKNPTAFYLCASSAQGAALVPSPLHFGNGTRLTVT.

This sequence joins TRBV9 and TRBJ2-1; maybe TRBD1 (6 bases). Deletions cut 4 bases from V and 9 bases from J, with 11 bases between. The CDR3 is 12 amino acids. CDR1 is SGDLS, CDR2 YYNGEE, per germline. The CDR3 sequence: CASSPRGIEQFF. The CDR3 DNA sequence: TGTGCCAGCAGCCCAAGGGGGATTGAGCAGTTCTTC.

In this sample, this clone turned up a few times. CDR3 DNA sequence: TGTGCCAGCAGCGTTACCGGACAGGGCTATGGCTACACCTTC. Translating gives CASSVTGQGYGYTF. V and J are TRBV7-9 and TRBJ1-2, with 8 bases that match TRBD1. This CDR3 has 14 residues. Losses at the gene ends were 5 bases for V and 4 bases for J; bases not matched to a gene: 6. Germline V gene sequence: CDR1 SEHNR, CDR2 FQNEAQ (reference sequence).

This sequence joins TRBV6-6 and TRBJ2-2; TRBD2 matches 8 bases. In germline, CDR1 is MNHNY, CDR2 SVGAGI (reference sequence). The CDR3 has 16 amino acids. The J segment lost 5 bases and the V segment lost 2 bases, leaving 7 bases of the junction unmatched. The CDR3 DNA follows: TGTGCCAGCAGTTACGGGGCTAGCGGGTTGACCGGGGAGCTGTTTTTT. It encodes CASSYGASGLTGELFF.

This rearrangement joins TRBV6-5 to TRBJ1-1, with D perhaps matching TRBD1 (5 bases). Germline V gene sequence: CDR1 MNHEY, CDR2 SVGAGI. The CDR3 length is 14 residues. Trimming shortened V by 5 bases and J by 0 bases, and 10 bases separated the two germline ends. The DNA of the CDR3 is TGTGCCAGCAGTATGAGACAGATGAACACTGAAGCTTTCTTT. This gives the protein CASSMRQMNTEAFF.

The CDR3 nucleotides are TGCGCCAGCAGTGTGGGACTAGCGGGAGAGACCCAGTACTTC. Its translation is CASSVGLAGETQYF. The rearrangement joins TRBV10-1 to TRBJ2-5, with TRBD2 identical over 12 bases. Per germline, CDR1 WNHNN and CDR2 SYGVQD (reference sequence). J lost 4 bases, V lost 4 bases, and 1 base had no gene match. CDR3 size: 14 residues.

The chain uses TRBV4-1 and TRBJ2-7; D is perhaps TRBD1 (5 bases). Deletions cut 1 base from V and 4 bases from J, with 8 bases between. CDR3 size: 13 residues. The germline gives CDR1 MGHRA, CDR2 YSYEKL. In DNA form, the CDR3 reads TGCGCCAGCAGCCAAGGACAGATATACGAGCAGTACTTC. Amino acid sequence: CASSQGQIYEQYF.

The chain has TRBV4-2 and TRBJ2-2, with no clear D. This CDR3 region has 12 residues. Trimming stripped 4 bases from V and 8 bases from J, with 8 bases between. Germline V gives CDR1 LGHNA, CDR2 YNFKEQ. The CDR3 DNA follows: TGTGCCAGCAGCCCCATTGGAGGGGAGCTGTTTTTT. It specifies CASSPIGGELFF.

The CDR3 protein is CASSVRASSNSPLHF. For the CDR3, the DNA is TGTGCCAGCAGTGTCCGGGCCTCAAGCAATTCACCCCTCCACTTT. This chain joins TRBV2 and TRBJ1-6; no firm D call. The CDR3 is 15 amino acids. V dropped 4 bases and J dropped 7 bases, with 14 bases sitting between them. CDR1 and CDR2 (germline): SNHLY, FYNNEI.

The CDR3, as DNA: TGTGCCAGCAGCCACGGGACAGCCGAAGCTTTCTTT. Translating gives CASSHGTAEAFF. The rearrangement uses TRBV7-8 and TRBJ1-1; 7 bases match TRBD1. This CDR3 spans 12 amino acids. CDR1 and CDR2 (germline): SGHVS, FQNEAQ. V dropped 5 bases and J dropped 8; count of bases not matched to a gene: 5.

This clone was found a few times. The rearrangement uses TRBV5-4 and TRBJ2-2, with D tentatively TRBD1 (5 bases). The length of the CDR3 is 15 residues. Between the trimmed V and J ends, which lost 4 bases and 0 bases, there was a span of 10 bases. Germline V gene sequence: CDR1 SGHNT, CDR2 YYREEE (reference sequence). CDR3 in amino acids: CASSISQANTGELFF. In DNA, the CDR3 is TGTGCCAGCAGCATTTCACAGGCGAACACCGGGGAGCTGTTTTTT.

The CDR3 spells CASSYQLQGRYF. The CDR3 bases are TGTGCCAGCAGTTACCAGCTACAGGGACGGTACTTC. The chain joins TRBV5-6 to TRBJ2-7, with a weak D call TRBD1 (6 bases). Per germline, CDR1 SGHDT and CDR2 YYEEEE. This CDR3 contains 12 residues. V was clipped by 5 bases and J by 12 bases, with 18 bases between them.

The V call is TRBV19, the J call TRBJ2-7; perhaps TRBD2 as D (7 bases). Trimming removed 1 base from V and 4 bases from J, with 17 bases in between. Per the germline V gene, CDR1 is LNHDA and CDR2 is SQIVND (reference sequence). This CDR3 region has 16 residues. This chain's CDR3 is CASSIAWGGSQYEQYF. CDR3 coding DNA: TGTGCCAGTAGTATAGCATGGGGGGGCAGCCAGTACGAGCAGTACTTC.

The V gene is TRBV6-5, the J gene TRBJ2-7; possibly TRBD2 for D (6 bases). The CDR3 runs to 14 residues. The V gene's germline CDR1 is MNHEY and CDR2 SVGAGI. V lost 6 bases and J 1 base, leaving 13 bases between the germline ends. As DNA, the CDR3 is TGTGCCAGCAGCCCCAGACGGGGGTCCTACGAGCAGTACTTC. Translating gives CASSPRRGSYEQYF.

The CDR3 region has the DNA TGTGCCAGCAGTTCCCGACAGGGGTTCTACGAGCAGTACTTC. The encoded protein is CASSSRQGFYEQYF. V and J are TRBV27 and TRBJ2-7; the match to TRBD1 covers 8 bases. J was trimmed by 3 bases and V by 4 bases; bases with no gene match: 5. Germline V gives CDR1 MNHEY, CDR2 SMNVEV (reference sequence). This CDR3 region has 14 residues.

The J gene is TRBJ1-1, the V gene TRBV10-1, with D unclear. This CDR3 spans 13 amino acids. CDR1 and CDR2 from the germline V gene are WNHNN and SYGVQD (reference sequence). Trimming took off 2 bases at V and 3 bases at J, with 7 bases between the two ends. The CDR3 region has the DNA TGCGCCAGCAGTGAGCAGGTATACACTGAAGCTTTCTTT. This codes for CASSEQVYTEAFF.

This chain joins TRBV5-1 and TRBJ2-7, with 7 bases that match TRBD2. Trimming at V came to 4 bases and at J to 7 bases, leaving 14 bases not matched to a gene. CDR3 length: 15 amino acids. The germline gives CDR1 SGHRS, CDR2 YFSETQ. CDR3 loop: CASSPGGGRRGEQYF. CDR3 nucleotide sequence: TGCGCCAGCAGCCCCGGGGGAGGGCGCCGGGGGGAGCAGTACTTC.

The chain couples TRBV19 to TRBJ2-3; 11 bases are a match to TRBD2. Trimming at V came to 5 bases and at J to 6 bases, leaving 4 bases not matched to a gene. Per the germline V gene, CDR1 is LNHDA and CDR2 is SQIVND (reference sequence). This CDR3 has 14 residues. The CDR3, as DNA: TGTGCCAGTAGTGTTAGCGGGGGGGGTGATACGCAGTATTTT. Amino acids: CASSVSGGGDTQYF.

The chain couples TRBV4-2 to TRBJ2-3, with TRBD2 matching over 8 bases. Germline V gene lookup returns CDR1 LGHNA and CDR2 YNFKEQ. This CDR3 contains 17 residues. The V and J ends lost 0 bases and 6 bases, in that order; junction bases with no gene match: 11. Written as DNA, the CDR3 is TGTGCCAGCAGCCAAGACGGAGCGGGGGTCTTTGCGGATACGCAGTATTTT. Encoded protein: CASSQDGAGVFADTQYF.

The chain recombines TRBV4-2 with TRBJ2-7, with 11 bases matching TRBD2. This CDR3 is 17 amino acids long. The germline V gene encodes CDR1 LGHNA and CDR2 YNFKEQ. Trimming at V came to 1 base and at J to 2 bases, leaving 7 bases not matched to a gene. CDR3 in amino acids: CASSQAATSGTPYEQYF. The CDR3 coding sequence is TGTGCCAGCAGCCAAGCTGCGACTAGCGGGACACCCTACGAGCAGTACTTC.